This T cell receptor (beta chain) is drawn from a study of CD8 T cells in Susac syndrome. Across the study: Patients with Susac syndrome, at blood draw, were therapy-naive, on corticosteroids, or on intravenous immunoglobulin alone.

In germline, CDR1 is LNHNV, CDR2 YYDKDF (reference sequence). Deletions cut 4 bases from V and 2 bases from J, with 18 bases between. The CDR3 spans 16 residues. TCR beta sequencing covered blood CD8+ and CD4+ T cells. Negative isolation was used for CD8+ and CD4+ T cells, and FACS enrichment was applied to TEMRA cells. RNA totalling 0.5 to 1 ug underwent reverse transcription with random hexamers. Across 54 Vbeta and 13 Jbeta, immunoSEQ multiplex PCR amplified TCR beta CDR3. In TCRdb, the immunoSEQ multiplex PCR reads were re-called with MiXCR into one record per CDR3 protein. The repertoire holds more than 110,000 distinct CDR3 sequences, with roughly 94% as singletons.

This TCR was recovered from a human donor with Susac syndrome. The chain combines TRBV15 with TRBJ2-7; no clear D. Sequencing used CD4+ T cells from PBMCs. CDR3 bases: TGTGCCACCAGCATCCCCCCTCCCGTCCAGGCCTACGAGCAGTACTTC. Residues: CATSIPPPVQAYEQYF.